A selection of T cell receptor beta chains follows, all from one sample in a study of cytomegalovirus exposure and HLA in healthy donors. Clones were read by immunoSEQ multiplex PCR, and TCRdb kept only the in-frame ones, dropping some. The profile shows some 130,000 clones, 70% to 85% of them singletons. Sequencing was done on a sample of PBMCs. These receptor sequences come from a man younger than 45 in good health and CMV-seropositive. Each CDR3 is given with its conserved first and last residue. Fields, in order: J gene, clone size, V gene, D gene, CDR3 protein, CDR3 DNA. A D gene is named only where the DNA matches it firmly. Size is stated for part of the rows, as once, few or many counts, or as a class when the clone is expanded.

J gene: TRBJ2-2
clone size: .
V gene: TRBV5-1
D gene: TRBD2
CDR3 protein: CASSGGLAGDTGELFF
CDR3 DNA: TGCGCCAGCAGCGGGGGACTAGCGGGGGACACCGGGGAGCTGTTTTTT

J gene: TRBJ2-5
clone size: .
V gene: TRBV7-3
D gene: TRBD1
CDR3 protein: CASSALDRAETQYF
CDR3 DNA: TGTGCCAGCAGCGCTTTGGACAGGGCAGAGACCCAGTACTTC

J gene: TRBJ2-7
clone size: .
V gene: TRBV5-1
D gene: TRBD2
CDR3 protein: CASSLGGAGGLVEQYF
CDR3 DNA: TGCGCCAGCAGCCTGGGAGGAGCGGGAGGGCTTGTCGAGCAGTACTTC

J gene: TRBJ2-1
clone size: once
V gene: TRBV9
D gene: TRBD2
CDR3 protein: CASSATEGLRYNEQFF
CDR3 DNA: TGTGCCAGCAGCGCCACCGAGGGACTACGCTACAATGAGCAGTTCTTC

J gene: TRBJ1-2
clone size: .
V gene: TRBV2
D gene: .
CDR3 protein: CASSESLWQYYGYTF
CDR3 DNA: TGTGCCAGCAGTGAATCCCTTTGGCAATACTATGGCTACACCTTC

J gene: TRBJ2-5
clone size: .
V gene: TRBV7-9
D gene: .
CDR3 protein: CASSRNLRHTQETQYF
CDR3 DNA: TGTGCCAGCAGCCGGAACCTACGACACACCCAAGAGACCCAGTACTTC

J gene: TRBJ1-2
clone size: few
V gene: TRBV2
D gene: .
CDR3 protein: CASSTDGEGYTF
CDR3 DNA: TGTGCCAGCAGTACCGACGGGGAGGGCTACACCTTC

J gene: TRBJ2-3
clone size: once
V gene: TRBV29-1
D gene: TRBD1
CDR3 protein: CSAVTGGTDTQYF
CDR3 DNA: TGCAGCGCTGTGACAGGGGGTACTGATACGCAGTATTTT

J gene: TRBJ1-1
clone size: .
V gene: TRBV6-1
D gene: .
CDR3 protein: CASKMSRLNTEAFF
CDR3 DNA: TGTGCCAGCAAAATGTCCAGGCTGAACACTGAAGCTTTCTTT

J gene: TRBJ2-1
clone size: .
V gene: TRBV23-1
D gene: .
CDR3 protein: CASSPAYRGGNEQFF
CDR3 DNA: TGCGCCAGCAGTCCCGCCTACAGGGGAGGTAATGAGCAGTTCTTC

J gene: TRBJ2-1
clone size: .
V gene: TRBV11-2
D gene: TRBD2
CDR3 protein: CASSRGGAYGDEQFF
CDR3 DNA: TGTGCCAGCAGCCGCGGGGGGGCATATGGCGATGAGCAGTTCTTC

J gene: TRBJ1-1
clone size: few
V gene: TRBV29-1
D gene: .
CDR3 protein: CSAVGGEAFF
CDR3 DNA: TGCAGCGCCGTGGGGGGTGAAGCTTTCTTT

J gene: TRBJ2-5
clone size: .
V gene: TRBV5-1
D gene: .
CDR3 protein: CASSPGLGETQYF
CDR3 DNA: TGCGCCAGCAGCCCGGGACTGGGGGAGACCCAGTACTTC

J gene: TRBJ1-1
clone size: .
V gene: TRBV5-1
D gene: TRBD1
CDR3 protein: CASSLGTGTDTEAFF
CDR3 DNA: TGCGCCAGCAGCTTGGGGACAGGGACGGACACTGAAGCTTTCTTT

J gene: TRBJ2-1
clone size: .
V gene: TRBV6-6
D gene: .
CDR3 protein: CASSYSRTNNEQFF
CDR3 DNA: TGTGCCAGCAGTTACTCTAGAACCAACAATGAGCAGTTCTTC

J gene: TRBJ2-7
clone size: few
V gene: TRBV7-9
D gene: .
CDR3 protein: CASSLGRAGSYEQYF
CDR3 DNA: TGTGCCAGCAGCTTAGGGAGAGCGGGCTCCTACGAGCAGTACTTC

J gene: TRBJ2-6
clone size: .
V gene: TRBV7-3
D gene: .
CDR3 protein: CASSPLARFSGANVLTF
CDR3 DNA: TGTGCCAGCAGCCCCCTGGCTAGATTTTCTGGGGCCAACGTCCTGACTTTC

J gene: TRBJ2-5
clone size: .
V gene: TRBV5-1
D gene: .
CDR3 protein: CASSLNGGDNRETQYF
CDR3 DNA: TGCGCCAGCAGCTTGAACGGAGGGGATAATCGAGAGACCCAGTACTTC

J gene: TRBJ1-1
clone size: .
V gene: TRBV6-5
D gene: TRBD1
CDR3 protein: CASSPTGATNTEAFF
CDR3 DNA: TGTGCCAGCAGTCCTACAGGGGCTACCAACACTGAAGCTTTCTTT

J gene: TRBJ2-7
clone size: many
V gene: TRBV10-1
D gene: .
CDR3 protein: CASSEWGGEQYF
CDR3 DNA: TGCGCCAGCAGTGAGTGGGGAGGCGAGCAGTACTTC

J gene: TRBJ2-7
clone size: .
V gene: TRBV7-9
D gene: TRBD1
CDR3 protein: CASSLADRDHEQYF
CDR3 DNA: TGTGCCAGCAGCCTAGCCGACAGGGACCACGAGCAGTACTTC

J gene: TRBJ2-1
clone size: .
V gene: TRBV7-2
D gene: .
CDR3 protein: CASSLVAPTTALSYNEQFF
CDR3 DNA: TGTGCCAGCAGCTTAGTCGCCCCGACAACTGCCTTATCCTACAATGAGCAGTTCTTC

J gene: TRBJ1-2
clone size: few
V gene: TRBV6-1
D gene: .
CDR3 protein: CASTQRDTYGYTF
CDR3 DNA: TGTGCCAGCACCCAGAGGGATACCTATGGCTACACCTTC

J gene: TRBJ2-3
clone size: .
V gene: TRBV28
D gene: TRBD2
CDR3 protein: CASSPLGLAGAGDTQYF
CDR3 DNA: TGTGCCAGCAGTCCCCTGGGACTAGCGGGGGCCGGGGATACGCAGTATTTT

J gene: TRBJ1-1
clone size: .
V gene: TRBV19
D gene: .
CDR3 protein: CASKIHGGEGYTEAFF
CDR3 DNA: TGTGCCAGTAAAATACACGGAGGGGAAGGGTACACTGAAGCTTTCTTT

J gene: TRBJ2-5
clone size: .
V gene: TRBV5-1
D gene: TRBD2
CDR3 protein: CASSTLAGGYQETQYF
CDR3 DNA: TGCGCCAGCAGCACCTTAGCGGGGGGTTATCAAGAGACCCAGTACTTC

J gene: TRBJ2-1
clone size: .
V gene: TRBV30
D gene: .
CDR3 protein: CAWGKGLLSSYNEQFF
CDR3 DNA: TGTGCCTGGGGGAAGGGACTCCTAAGCTCCTACAATGAGCAGTTCTTC

J gene: TRBJ1-4
clone size: .
V gene: TRBV6-5
D gene: TRBD1
CDR3 protein: CASSYGTATNEKLFF
CDR3 DNA: TGTGCCAGCAGTTACGGGACAGCAACTAATGAAAAACTGTTTTTT

J gene: TRBJ2-5
clone size: .
V gene: TRBV10-3
D gene: TRBD2
CDR3 protein: CAISESGGSLNQETQYF
CDR3 DNA: TGTGCCATCAGTGAAAGCGGGGGGTCCCTTAACCAAGAGACCCAGTACTTC

J gene: TRBJ2-1
clone size: .
V gene: TRBV19
D gene: .
CDR3 protein: CASSSLRAGWNEQFF
CDR3 DNA: TGTGCCAGTAGTTCCCTGAGGGCAGGCTGGAATGAGCAGTTCTTC

J gene: TRBJ2-1
clone size: .
V gene: TRBV7-3
D gene: .
CDR3 protein: CASSLGGSYNEQFF
CDR3 DNA: TGTGCCAGCAGCTTGGGGGGCTCCTACAATGAGCAGTTCTTC

J gene: TRBJ1-5
clone size: .
V gene: TRBV6-5
D gene: .
CDR3 protein: CASSPQESNQPQHF
CDR3 DNA: TGTGCCAGCAGCCCACAGGAGAGCAATCAGCCCCAGCATTTT

J gene: TRBJ1-4
clone size: .
V gene: TRBV7-9
D gene: TRBD1
CDR3 protein: CASSQRTGLEKLFF
CDR3 DNA: TGTGCCAGCAGCCAAAGGACAGGGCTAGAAAAACTGTTTTTT

J gene: TRBJ2-3
clone size: once
V gene: TRBV27
D gene: TRBD2
CDR3 protein: CASSPNPGTRIPDTQYF
CDR3 DNA: TGTGCCAGCAGTCCGAATCCCGGGACTAGGATTCCAGATACGCAGTATTTT

J gene: TRBJ2-7
clone size: few
V gene: TRBV11-2
D gene: .
CDR3 protein: CASSLSDPYEQYF
CDR3 DNA: TGTGCCAGCAGCTTATCAGATCCCTACGAGCAGTACTTC

J gene: TRBJ2-7
clone size: .
V gene: TRBV7-2
D gene: .
CDR3 protein: CASSLRSGAAEQYF
CDR3 DNA: TGTGCCAGCAGCCTTCGGTCTGGGGCGGCCGAGCAGTACTTC

J gene: TRBJ1-5
clone size: few
V gene: TRBV7-2
D gene: .
CDR3 protein: CASTFGGPTEPQHF
CDR3 DNA: TGTGCCAGCACCTTCGGGGGACCGACCGAGCCCCAGCATTTT

J gene: TRBJ1-2
clone size: .
V gene: TRBV9
D gene: TRBD1
CDR3 protein: CASSTRGQGGYGYTF
CDR3 DNA: TGTGCCAGCAGCACACGAGGACAGGGGGGCTATGGCTACACCTTC

J gene: TRBJ1-2
clone size: .
V gene: TRBV2
D gene: .
CDR3 protein: CASSEAGAYGYTF
CDR3 DNA: TGTGCCAGCAGTGAAGCGGGGGCCTATGGCTACACCTTC

J gene: TRBJ2-7
clone size: .
V gene: TRBV28
D gene: TRBD1
CDR3 protein: CASSYAGTGGEQYF
CDR3 DNA: TGTGCCAGCAGTTACGCCGGGACAGGGGGTGAGCAGTACTTC

J gene: TRBJ2-7
clone size: .
V gene: TRBV6-6
D gene: TRBD1
CDR3 protein: CASSSPGQGSYEQYF
CDR3 DNA: TGTGCCAGCAGTTCACCGGGACAGGGATCCTACGAGCAGTACTTC

J gene: TRBJ2-5
clone size: .
V gene: TRBV30
D gene: TRBD2
CDR3 protein: CAWSSSGGKETQYF
CDR3 DNA: TGTGCCTGGAGTAGTAGCGGGGGTAAAGAGACCCAGTACTTC

J gene: TRBJ1-2
clone size: .
V gene: TRBV11-2
D gene: .
CDR3 protein: CASSLQGRGYTF
CDR3 DNA: TGTGCCAGCAGCTTACAGGGAAGGGGCTACACCTTC

J gene: TRBJ2-7
clone size: .
V gene: TRBV4-1
D gene: .
CDR3 protein: CASSQGPTGQSYEQYF
CDR3 DNA: TGCGCCAGCAGCCAAGGCCCAACCGGACAGTCCTACGAGCAGTACTTC

J gene: TRBJ1-3
clone size: .
V gene: TRBV9
D gene: .
CDR3 protein: CASSVGARDSGNTIYF
CDR3 DNA: TGTGCCAGCAGCGTAGGTGCGAGGGACTCTGGAAACACCATATATTTT

J gene: TRBJ2-3
clone size: .
V gene: TRBV29-1
D gene: .
CDR3 protein: CSLEGGTDTQYF
CDR3 DNA: TGCAGCCTCGAGGGGGGCACAGATACGCAGTATTTT